The rows below give T cell receptor beta chains drawn from one sample of a study of blood T cell repertoires in COVID-19. The repertoire was sequenced with immunoSEQ multiplex PCR; TCRdb's copy has only in-frame clones and lacks some. Among fewer than 300,000 clones listed, roughly 85% were seen once. The sequenced material came from PBMCs or T cells enriched from blood (not recorded which). All receptors derive from a man in his forties who had been exposed to COVID-19. Each CDR3 is given with its conserved first and last residue. D genes are given only for firm matches. Not every row has a clone size; where given, it reads once, few, many or a size class.

j_call v_call clone_size d_call cdr3_aa cdr3_nt
TRBJ1-1 TRBV19 NA NA CASSIGVGFGTEAFF TGTGCCAGTAGTATAGGGGTCGGGTTTGGCACTGAAGCTTTCTTT
TRBJ2-2 TRBV9 NA NA CASSVATRFTGELFF TGTGCCAGCAGCGTAGCTACTCGCTTTACCGGGGAGCTGTTTTTT
TRBJ1-2 TRBV28 NA TRBD1 CASSLGQRNYGYTF TGTGCCAGCAGTTTGGGACAGAGAAACTATGGCTACACCTTC
TRBJ2-7 TRBV28 NA TRBD2 CATWEGASYEQYF TGTGCCACCTGGGAGGGAGCCTCCTACGAGCAGTACTTC
TRBJ2-3 TRBV20-1 few NA CSASLGYQYF TGCAGTGCTAGTCTAGGATATCAGTATTTT
TRBJ2-3 TRBV30 NA NA CARLARGTDTQYF TGTGCCCGGCTTGCGAGGGGCACAGATACGCAGTATTTT
TRBJ1-2 TRBV18 NA NA CASSPEEGRGYTF TGTGCCAGCTCACCGGAGGAGGGAAGGGGCTACACCTTC
TRBJ1-1 TRBV12-3/TRBV12-4 NA TRBD1 CAAGRGMNTEAFF TGTGCCGCAGGCAGGGGGATGAACACTGAAGCTTTCTTT
TRBJ2-7 TRBV7-2 NA TRBD2 CASRQPGLGSYEQYF TGTGCCAGCAGACAACCGGGACTAGGGTCCTACGAGCAGTACTTC
TRBJ2-2 TRBV11-3 NA TRBD2 CASSLAGLDGELFF TGTGCCAGCAGTCTAGCGGGACTTGACGGGGAGCTGTTTTTT
TRBJ1-1 TRBV10-3 many NA CAARDWTEEAFF TGTGCCGCCAGGGATTGGACAGAAGAAGCTTTCTTT
TRBJ2-1 TRBV5-4 NA TRBD2 CASIPSPLAGINEQFF TGTGCCAGCATCCCGTCCCCCCTAGCGGGAATCAATGAGCAGTTCTTC
TRBJ1-4 TRBV18 once TRBD1 CASSPMTGATNEKLFF TGTGCCAGCTCACCCATGACAGGGGCAACTAATGAAAAACTGTTTTTT
TRBJ2-4 TRBV3-1/TRBV3-2 NA TRBD2 CASSLRGVAKNIQYF TGTGCCAGCAGCCTTCGGGGGGTAGCCAAAAACATTCAGTACTTC
TRBJ1-1 TRBV6-5 NA NA CASRLTVGAETFF TGTGCCAGCAGACTTACCGTTGGGGCTGAAACTTTCTTT
TRBJ2-5 TRBV6-5 NA NA CATADRQETQYF TGTGCCACCGCAGACAGACAAGAGACCCAGTACTTC
TRBJ2-7 TRBV18 NA NA CASSQDSIYEQYF TGTGCCAGCTCACAGGACAGCATCTACGAGCAGTACTTC
TRBJ2-2 TRBV7-2 NA NA CASSLLVGRVAGELFF TGTGCCAGCAGCTTATTAGTCGGGAGAGTGGCCGGGGAGCTGTTTTTT
TRBJ1-5 TRBV5-8 NA NA CASSLSGGQPQHF TGTGCCAGCAGCTTGAGTGGCGGCCAGCCCCAGCATTTT
TRBJ2-1 TRBV29-1 NA TRBD2 CSVAGTSGSSDEQFF TGCAGCGTGGCCGGGACTAGCGGGAGTTCGGATGAGCAGTTCTTC
TRBJ1-6 TRBV11-2 NA NA CASSLQGISPLHF TGTGCCAGCAGCTTACAGGGGATATCACCCCTCCACTTT
TRBJ1-5 TRBV6-1 few NA CASSDLGFVGDYSNQPQHF TGTGCCAGCAGTGATTTAGGTTTTGTCGGAGATTATAGCAATCAGCCCCAGCATTTT
TRBJ1-3 TRBV3-1/TRBV3-2 NA NA CASSHGQSGNTIYF TGTGCCAGCAGCCACGGACAGTCTGGAAACACCATATATTTT
TRBJ1-1 TRBV30 NA NA CAWSGGLPLTEAFF TGTGCCTGGAGTGGTGGGCTCCCGTTGACTGAAGCTTTCTTT
TRBJ2-7 TRBV27 NA TRBD1 CASSTGQGLWYEQYF TGTGCCAGCAGTACGGGACAGGGGTTGTGGTACGAGCAGTACTTC
TRBJ2-7 TRBV13 NA TRBD2 CASRRSGRKYEQYF TGTGCCAGCAGACGGAGCGGGAGGAAATACGAGCAGTACTTC
TRBJ2-6 TRBV19 NA NA CASSIPGSGANVLTF TGTGCCAGTAGTATTCCGGGGTCTGGGGCCAACGTCCTGACTTTC